These 24 T cell receptor beta chains originate from one sample sequenced in a study of T cell changes during pregnancy in multiple sclerosis. The repertoire was sequenced with immunoSEQ multiplex PCR; TCRdb's copy has only in-frame clones and lacks some. This sample yields roughly 100,000 clones, of which 80% to 95% are seen a single time; about 3% belongs to the top ten. This material consisted of peripheral blood, taken after pregnancy. These receptors all stem from a female donor with multiple sclerosis, enrolled in a pregnancy study.

The chain joins TRBV5-6 to TRBJ2-4, with D tentatively TRBD1 (6 bases). The CDR3 has 14 amino acids. CDR1 SGHDT and CDR2 YYEEEE come from the germline V gene. V lost 4 bases to trimming and J lost 7 bases, with 15 bases between them. CDR3 nucleotide sequence: TGTGCCAGCAGCGTTAATTTACAGGGTAACATTCAGTACTTC. Translated: CASSVNLQGNIQYF. The variable domain in full, with the rest retrieved from reference TRBV5-6 and TRBJ2-4, is DAGVTQSPTHLIKTRGQQVTLRCSPKSGHDTVSWYQQALGQGPQFIFQYYEEEERQRGNFPDRFSGHQFPNYSSELNVNALLLGDSALYLCASSVNLQGNIQYFGAGTRLSVL.

The chain uses TRBV19 and TRBJ1-2; 7 bases line up with TRBD1. This CDR3 has 12 amino acids. Germline CDR1 and CDR2: LNHDA and SQIVND (reference sequence). V lost 5 bases to trimming and J lost 8 bases; unmatched junction nucleotides: 5. For the CDR3, the DNA is TGTGCCAGTAGTCTCAGACAGGGCGGCTACACCTTC. Translated, it gives CASSLRQGGYTF. Drawing the rest from reference TRBV19 and TRBJ1-2, the complete variable domain is DGGITQSPKYLFRKEGQNVTLSCEQNLNHDAMYWYRQDPGQGLRLIYYSQIVNDFQKGDIAEGYSVSREKKESFPLTVTSAQKNPTAFYLCASSLRQGGYTFGSGTRLTVV.

V gene TRBV19 combines with J gene TRBJ1-1; a weak D match, TRBD1 (5 bases). The CDR3 is made up of 15 amino acids. Germline V CDR1 and CDR2: LNHDA, SQIVND (reference sequence). Trimming left V 1 base short and J 0 bases short, with 9 bases between. CDR3 sequence: CASSIVPDMNTEAFF. The DNA of the CDR3 is TGTGCCAGTAGTATAGTTCCGGACATGAACACTGAAGCTTTCTTT.

This clone was counted only a few times. The chain is built from TRBV7-9 and TRBJ1-1; no firm D call. Trimming left V 3 bases short and J 0 bases short, with 5 bases between. The germline gives CDR1 SEHNR, CDR2 FQNEAQ (reference sequence). The CDR3 runs to 13 residues. Written as DNA, the CDR3 is TGTGCCAGCAGCTTCGAGATGAACACTGAAGCTTTCTTT. This sequence encodes CASSFEMNTEAFF.

J is TRBJ1-6 and V is TRBV2; 7 nucleotides agree with TRBD1. Trimming at V came to 8 bases and at J to 7 bases, leaving 8 bases not matched to a gene. The germline V gene encodes CDR1 SNHLY and CDR2 FYNNEI. CDR3 length: 14 amino acids. CDR3 residues: CASGVRDRNSPLHF. CDR3 sequence (DNA): TGTGCCAGCGGCGTCCGGGACAGAAATTCACCCCTCCACTTT.

The J gene is TRBJ1-6, the V gene TRBV7-9, with 7 bases fitting TRBD1. The CDR3 sequence is 14 residues long. Germline CDR1 reads SEHNR; CDR2 reads FQNEAQ (reference sequence). Losses at the gene ends were 5 bases for V and 5 bases for J; bases not matched to a gene: 3. DNA for the CDR3: TGTGCCAGCAGCGCGACAGGGAATAATTCACCCCTCCACTTT. This encodes CASSATGNNSPLHF.

Here the CDR3 reads CASSQSPGLAGVEQYF. As DNA, the CDR3 is TGCGCCAGCAGCCAGTCTCCGGGACTAGCGGGGGTCGAGCAGTACTTC. V is TRBV4-1 and J is TRBJ2-7; 14 nucleotides match TRBD2. This CDR3 region has 16 residues. Germline V CDR1 and CDR2: MGHRA, YSYEKL. J lost 6 bases, V lost 3 bases, and 7 bases had no gene match.

This chain connects TRBV2 to TRBJ2-2; a possible D gene is TRBD1 (5 bases). Germline V gives CDR1 SNHLY, CDR2 FYNNEI. V shed 5 bases and J shed 5 bases, with 9 bases lying between them. CDR3 size: 13 residues. CDR3 sequence: CASSFRATGELFF. The CDR3 DNA is TGTGCCAGCAGTTTCAGGGCTACCGGGGAGCTGTTTTTT.

This sequence joins TRBV6-5 and TRBJ1-2, with 8 bases aligning to TRBD1. In germline, CDR1 is MNHEY, CDR2 SVGAGI. The CDR3 runs 16 residues. Trimming removed 0 bases from V and 1 base from J; junction bases left unmatched: 4. CDR3 sequence reads: CASSYSGQEYNYGYTF. Here the CDR3 DNA reads TGTGCCAGCAGTTACTCGGGACAGGAATATAACTATGGCTACACCTTC.

The rearrangement uses TRBV2 and TRBJ2-5, with D maybe TRBD2 (5 bases). Germline V lookup: CDR1 SNHLY, CDR2 FYNNEI. V was shortened by 7 bases and J by 1 base, with 10 bases between the two germline ends. This CDR3 is built from 13 residues. The CDR3: CASKGTSQETQYF. In DNA, the CDR3 is TGTGCCAGCAAGGGTACTAGCCAAGAGACCCAGTACTTC. The complete variable domain, with remaining parts taken from reference TRBV2 and TRBJ2-5, reads EPEVTQTPSHQVTQMGQEVILRCVPISNHLYFYWYRQILGQKVEFLVSFYNNEISEKSEIFDDQFSVERPDGSNFTLKIRSTKLEDSAMYFCASKGTSQETQYFGPGTRLLVL.

The chain couples TRBV5-8 to TRBJ2-7, with D maybe TRBD2 (6 bases). Trimming pared 0 bases from V and 2 bases from J, leaving 12 bases between. This CDR3 is built from 15 residues. Germline-derived CDR1 and CDR2 are SGHTS and YDEGEE. CDR3 region: CASSLGGVPTYEQYF. The CDR3 bases are TGTGCCAGCAGCTTGGGCGGGGTACCTACCTACGAGCAGTACTTC.

V is TRBV6-1 and J is TRBJ2-3; D might be TRBD2 (6 bases). This CDR3 region has 17 residues. Trimming left V 1 base short and J 0 bases short, with 14 bases between. CDR1 is MNHNS and CDR2 is SASEGT in the germline V gene. The CDR3, as DNA: TGTGCCAGCAGTGAAGGGGCGGGAACGACTAGCACAGATACGCAGTATTTT. Its protein product is CASSEGAGTTSTDTQYF.

V and J are TRBV7-8 and TRBJ1-6, with a tentative D call TRBD1 (6 bases). Germline V gene sequence: CDR1 SGHVS, CDR2 FQNEAQ. The V and J ends lost 0 bases and 10 bases respectively, with 13 bases between them. The CDR3 loop spans 15 amino acids. The CDR3 DNA is TGTGCCAGCAGCTTAGCGGGCAGGGGAGGGTCACCCCTCCACTTT. Translated: CASSLAGRGGSPLHF.

The V call is TRBV6-1, the J call TRBJ1-2, with D possibly TRBD1 on 5 matching bases. The germline CDR1 and CDR2 sequences are MNHNS and SASEGT. V was trimmed by 5 bases and J by 2 bases, leaving 6 bases between them. This CDR3 comprises 12 residues. This chain's CDR3 is CASSHRNYGYTF. CDR3 nucleotide sequence: TGTGCCAGCAGTCACAGGAACTATGGCTACACCTTC.

This sequence joins TRBV5-1 and TRBJ1-5; no definite D call. CDR3 size: 13 residues. The V and J ends lost 0 bases and 4 bases respectively, with 5 bases between them. Looked up from germline, CDR1 is SGHRS and CDR2 is YFSETQ. CDR3 sequence (DNA): TGCGCCAGCAGCTTGGACGGGAATCAGCCCCAGCATTTT. It encodes CASSLDGNQPQHF.

The rearrangement joins TRBV7-9 to TRBJ1-2; 8 positions agree with TRBD1. This CDR3 spans 13 amino acids. V was clipped by 1 base and J by 5 bases; unmatched bases: 0. Germline loops: CDR1 SEHNR, CDR2 FQNEAQ (reference sequence). The CDR3 region has the DNA TGTGCCAGCAGCTTAGGGACAGGGTATGGCTACACCTTC. Residues: CASSLGTGYGYTF.

This clone was counted a single time. At one boundary the junction diverges from the germline segment, which might be a read error. The rearrangement joins TRBV11-2 to TRBJ2-7; the D gene is possibly TRBD2 (5 bases). Germline lookup yields CDR1 SGHAT and CDR2 FQNNGV. This CDR3 is 13 amino acids long. The CDR3 coding sequence is TGTGCCAGCAGCTTAGGTATCGAGGGAACTGCCCTCTTC. Its protein product is CASSLGIEGTALF.

The chain links TRBV18 to TRBJ2-2; D call uncertain. Trimming took 6 bases from V and 1 from J, leaving 9 bases between them. Germline V lookup: CDR1 KGHSH, CDR2 LQKENI. CDR3 length equals 14 residues. CDR3 coding DNA: TGTGCCAGCTCCCCCCGACAGAACACCGGGGAGCTGTTTTTT. It is translated as CASSPRQNTGELFF.

This rearrangement joins TRBV5-1 to TRBJ2-1; TRBD2 aligns across 10 bases. In germline, CDR1 is SGHRS, CDR2 YFSETQ. The CDR3 contains 18 residues. V dropped 1 base and J dropped 5; count of bases not matched to a gene: 12. CDR3 loop: CASSLIFDASGGHNEQFF. The CDR3 DNA sequence: TGCGCCAGCAGCTTGATATTCGATGCTAGCGGGGGACACAATGAGCAGTTCTTC.

The chain joins TRBV5-4 to TRBJ1-1; D is unresolved. The CDR3 is 13 residues long. The germline V gene encodes CDR1 SGHNT and CDR2 YYREEE (reference sequence). V lost 0 bases and J 1 base, leaving 4 bases between the germline ends. In DNA, the CDR3 is TGTGCCAGCAGCTTGGACAGGAACACTGAAGCTTTCTTT. It yields the protein CASSLDRNTEAFF.

The V gene is TRBV4-1, the J gene TRBJ1-1; 8 bases align to TRBD1. The V segment lost 1 base and the J segment 5 bases; nucleotides outside the gene matches: 9. The CDR3 is made up of 16 amino acids. From germline, CDR1 is MGHRA and CDR2 YSYEKL. CDR3: CASSQGQDREETEAFF. The CDR3 nucleotides read TGCGCCAGCAGCCAAGGACAGGACAGGGAGGAGACTGAAGCTTTCTTT.

The chain combines TRBV6-1 with TRBJ1-3; TRBD1 agrees at 8 bases. There are 15 residues in the CDR3. The germline CDR1 and CDR2 sequences are MNHNS and SASEGT. V lost 2 bases and J lost 4; bases outside the gene matches: 4. The DNA for the CDR3 is TGTGCCAGCAGTGAAAACAGGGGGGCAGGAAACACCATATATTTT. Its protein product is CASSENRGAGNTIYF.

The J gene is TRBJ1-4, the V gene TRBV7-8; 8 nucleotides line up with TRBD1. The junction had 17 bases not matched to a gene; V was cut back by 3 bases and J by 5 bases. The CDR3 extends over 19 amino acids. The germline V gene encodes CDR1 SGHVS and CDR2 FQNEAQ. Here the CDR3 DNA reads TGTGCCAGCAGCTTTGTCGCGCGGCGGGTGGACAGGGCGAATGAAAAACTGTTTTTT. Amino acids: CASSFVARRVDRANEKLFF.

CDR3 nucleotide sequence: TGTGCTAGTGGTTCTAGGGGGAACACTGAAGCTTTCTTT. Protein sequence: CASGSRGNTEAFF. The V and J genes are TRBV12-5 and TRBJ1-1, with a weak D call TRBD1 (5 bases). CDR3 length equals 13 residues. Deletions cut 4 bases from V and 1 base from J, with 7 bases between. Germline lookup yields CDR1 LGHNT and CDR2 FRNRAP.